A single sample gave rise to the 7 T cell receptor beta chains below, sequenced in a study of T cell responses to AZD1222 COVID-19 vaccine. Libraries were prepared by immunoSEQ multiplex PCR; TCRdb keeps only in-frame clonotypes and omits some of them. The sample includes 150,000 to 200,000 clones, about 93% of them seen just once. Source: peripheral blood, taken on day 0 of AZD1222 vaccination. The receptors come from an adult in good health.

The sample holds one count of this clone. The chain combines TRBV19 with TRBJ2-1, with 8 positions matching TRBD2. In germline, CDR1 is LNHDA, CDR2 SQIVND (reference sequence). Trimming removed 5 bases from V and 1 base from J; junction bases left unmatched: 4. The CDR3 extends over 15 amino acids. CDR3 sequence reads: CASSGGRRSYNEQFF. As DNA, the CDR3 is TGTGCCAGTAGTGGCGGGAGGAGGTCCTACAATGAGCAGTTCTTC.

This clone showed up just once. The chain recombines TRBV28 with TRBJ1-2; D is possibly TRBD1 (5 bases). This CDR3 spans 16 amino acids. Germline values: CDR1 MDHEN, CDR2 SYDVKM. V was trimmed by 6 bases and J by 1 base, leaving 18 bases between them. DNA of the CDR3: TGTGCCAGCAGGCCCTCGAGGGGATTGGGTAACTATGGCTACACCTTC. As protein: CASRPSRGLGNYGYTF.

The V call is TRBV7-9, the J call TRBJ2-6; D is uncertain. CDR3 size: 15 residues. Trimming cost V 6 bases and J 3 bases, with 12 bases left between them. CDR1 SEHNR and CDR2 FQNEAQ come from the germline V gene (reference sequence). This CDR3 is CASSRIGYGANVLTF. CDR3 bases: TGTGCCAGCAGTCGAATAGGTTATGGGGCCAACGTCCTGACTTTC.

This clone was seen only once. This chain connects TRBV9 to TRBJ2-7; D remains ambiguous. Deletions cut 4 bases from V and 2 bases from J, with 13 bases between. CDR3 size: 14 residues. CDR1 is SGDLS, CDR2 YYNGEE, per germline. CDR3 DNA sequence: TGTGCCAGCAGCCCCCGGCAGGTCACCTACGAGCAGTACTTC. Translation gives CASSPRQVTYEQYF.

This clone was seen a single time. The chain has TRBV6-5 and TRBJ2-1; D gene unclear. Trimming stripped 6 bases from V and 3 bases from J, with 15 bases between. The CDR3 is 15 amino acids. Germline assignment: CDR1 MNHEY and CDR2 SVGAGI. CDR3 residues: CASSDLGTFYNEQFF. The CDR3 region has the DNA TGTGCCAGCAGCGACCTTGGTACCTTCTACAATGAGCAGTTCTTC.

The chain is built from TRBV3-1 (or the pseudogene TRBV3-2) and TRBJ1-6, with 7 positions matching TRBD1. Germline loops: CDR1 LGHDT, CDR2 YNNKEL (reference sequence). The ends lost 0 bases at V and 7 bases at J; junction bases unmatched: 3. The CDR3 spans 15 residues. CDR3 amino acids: CASSQEWTGNSPLHF. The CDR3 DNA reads TGTGCCAGCAGCCAAGAGTGGACAGGCAATTCACCCCTCCACTTT.

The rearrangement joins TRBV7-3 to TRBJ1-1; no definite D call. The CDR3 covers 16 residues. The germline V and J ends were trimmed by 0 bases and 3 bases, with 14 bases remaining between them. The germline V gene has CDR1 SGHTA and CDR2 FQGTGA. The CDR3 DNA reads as TGTGCCAGCAGCTTAACATATAGAGGGCCCGACACTGAAGCTTTCTTT. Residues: CASSLTYRGPDTEAFF.